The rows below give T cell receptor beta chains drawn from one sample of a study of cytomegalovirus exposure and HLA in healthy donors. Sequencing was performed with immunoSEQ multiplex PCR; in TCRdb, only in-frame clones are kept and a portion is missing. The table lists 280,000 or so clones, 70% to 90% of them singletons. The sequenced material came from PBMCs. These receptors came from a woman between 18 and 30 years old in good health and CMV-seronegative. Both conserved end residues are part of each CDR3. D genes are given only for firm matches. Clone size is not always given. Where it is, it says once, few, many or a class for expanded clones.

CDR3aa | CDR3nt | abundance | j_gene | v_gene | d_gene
CASSPTGADTQYF | TGTGCCAGCTCACCAACAGGCGCAGATACGCAGTATTTT | NA | TRBJ2-3 | TRBV18 | NA
CASGGSGARNTEAFF | TGCGCCAGCGGAGGGTCCGGGGCAAGGAACACTGAAGCTTTCTTT | NA | TRBJ1-1 | TRBV10-2 | NA
CASSLGQGTEAFF | TGTGCCAGCAGCTTAGGTCAGGGGACTGAAGCTTTCTTT | NA | TRBJ1-1 | TRBV7-9 | NA
CASSLGGGLAYF | TGTGCCAGCAGCCTAGGCGGGGGACTAGCGTACTTC | NA | TRBJ2-5 | TRBV5-4 | TRBD2
CASSQVGSGSEQYF | TGCGCCAGCAGCCAAGTTGGGAGCGGGTCCGAGCAGTACTTC | NA | TRBJ2-7 | TRBV4-1 | NA
CASSFSGGADGYTF | TGTGCCAGCAGCTTTTCAGGGGGCGCTGATGGCTACACCTTC | NA | TRBJ1-2 | TRBV5-4 | TRBD1
CASTHLAGVEQYF | TGTGCCAGCACTCACCTAGCGGGGGTCGAGCAGTACTTC | NA | TRBJ2-7 | TRBV13 | TRBD2
CASTRDRGNYGYTF | TGTGCCAGCACCCGGGACAGGGGGAACTATGGCTACACCTTC | NA | TRBJ1-2 | TRBV2 | TRBD1
CASRNLWTNSYNEQFF | TGTGCCAGCAGGAACCTCTGGACTAACTCCTACAATGAGCAGTTCTTC | NA | TRBJ2-1 | TRBV2 | NA
CSVEELIRTEAFF | TGCAGCGTTGAAGAGCTTATCCGGACTGAAGCTTTCTTT | NA | TRBJ1-1 | TRBV29-1 | NA
CASSGTGQPEQYF | TGCGCCAGCAGTGGGACAGGGCAGCCCGAGCAGTACTTC | NA | TRBJ2-7 | TRBV10-2 | TRBD1
CASSAGGGPGETQYF | TGCGCCAGCAGTGCGGGAGGGGGACCGGGGGAGACCCAGTACTTC | NA | TRBJ2-5 | TRBV5-1 | TRBD2
CASSQSGTGGSYEQYF | TGTGCCAGCAGCCAATCCGGGACAGGGGGTTCCTACGAGCAGTACTTC | NA | TRBJ2-7 | TRBV9 | TRBD1
CASSGGQHYGYTF | TGCGCCAGCAGCGGGGGACAGCACTATGGCTACACCTTC | NA | TRBJ1-2 | TRBV5-1 | TRBD1
CSSFSSEQFF | TGCAGTAGCTTTTCGAGTGAGCAGTTCTTC | once | TRBJ2-1 | TRBV20-1 | NA
CASSESESSYNSPLHF | TGTGCCAGCAGTGAATCCGAGAGCTCCTATAATTCACCCCTCCACTTT | NA | TRBJ1-6 | TRBV6-1 | NA
CASRRDRVRNTEAFF | TGTGCCAGCAGAAGGGACAGGGTAAGGAACACTGAAGCTTTCTTT | once | TRBJ1-1 | TRBV6-1 | TRBD1
CAISAGGNYGYTF | TGTGCCATCAGTGCAGGAGGCAACTATGGCTACACCTTC | NA | TRBJ1-2 | TRBV10-3 | NA
CASSMGQVESNQPQHF | TGTGCCAGTAGTATGGGTCAGGTGGAAAGCAATCAGCCCCAGCATTTT | NA | TRBJ1-5 | TRBV19 | NA
CATSIQGGSTFETQYF | TGTGCCACCAGCATACAGGGAGGGTCAACGTTTGAGACCCAGTACTTC | NA | TRBJ2-5 | TRBV15 | NA
CASSGGSGQPQHF | TGTGCCAGCAGCGGAGGGAGTGGGCAGCCCCAGCATTTT | NA | TRBJ1-5 | TRBV9 | NA
CAIFTGSSYEQYF | TGTGCCATTTTTACAGGGAGCTCCTACGAGCAGTACTTC | NA | TRBJ2-7 | TRBV2 | NA
CSVDLASYNEQFF | TGCAGCGTTGATCTGGCTTCCTACAATGAGCAGTTCTTC | NA | TRBJ2-1 | TRBV29-1 | NA
CASSFGLYSYEQYF | TGTGCCAGCAGCTTTGGACTCTACTCCTACGAGCAGTACTTC | NA | TRBJ2-7 | TRBV7-2 | NA
CASSYAVATGELFF | TGTGCCAGCAGTTACGCGGTCGCCACCGGGGAGCTGTTTTTT | NA | TRBJ2-2 | TRBV6-6 | NA
CASSQDRTSGEQYF | TGCGCCAGCAGCCAAGATCGGACTTCGGGGGAGCAGTACTTC | NA | TRBJ2-7 | TRBV4-1 | NA
CASSTGGSPLHF | TGTGCCAGTAGTACAGGAGGTTCACCCCTCCACTTT | NA | TRBJ1-6 | TRBV19 | NA
CATSRDRGPETDTQYF | TGTGCCACCAGCAGAGATAGAGGGCCTGAGACAGATACGCAGTATTTT | NA | TRBJ2-3 | TRBV15 | NA
CATRASGGASDTQYF | TGTGCCACCAGGGCCAGCGGGGGGGCCTCAGATACGCAGTATTTT | NA | TRBJ2-3 | TRBV19 | TRBD2
CASTPLEGEHYEQYF | TGTGCCAGCACCCCCTTGGAAGGAGAGCACTACGAGCAGTACTTC | NA | TRBJ2-7 | TRBV11-2 | NA
CASSYGTGNSPLHF | TGTGCCAGCAGTTACGGGACAGGCAATTCACCCCTCCACTTT | few | TRBJ1-6 | TRBV6-5 | TRBD1
CASSRPGEVGTEAFF | TGTGCCAGCAGCCGCCCAGGGGAAGTTGGCACTGAAGCTTTCTTT | NA | TRBJ1-1 | TRBV14 | NA
CASNWGQGGTGELFF | TGCGCCAGCAACTGGGGACAGGGTGGCACCGGGGAGCTGTTTTTT | NA | TRBJ2-2 | TRBV5-1 | TRBD1
CASSSGANTGELFF | TGCGCCAGCAGTTCAGGGGCTAACACCGGGGAGCTGTTTTTT | NA | TRBJ2-2 | TRBV10-1 | NA
CASSVAERVGSPLHF | TGTGCCAGCAGCGTAGCGGAGAGGGTCGGTTCACCCCTCCACTTT | few | TRBJ1-6 | TRBV9 | NA
CASSWTGYEQYF | TGTGCCAGCAGCTGGACAGGCTACGAGCAGTACTTC | NA | TRBJ2-7 | TRBV5-6 | TRBD1
CASRPDRNTEAFF | TGTGCCAGCAGGCCTGACAGGAACACTGAAGCTTTCTTT | NA | TRBJ1-1 | TRBV6-5 | NA
CASSVSGGGNNEQFF | TGTGCCAGCAGTGTTAGCGGGGGGGGGAACAATGAGCAGTTCTTC | NA | TRBJ2-1 | TRBV6-1 | TRBD2
CASSYRGPRQPQHF | TGTGCCAGCAGCTATAGGGGCCCGCGTCAGCCCCAGCATTTT | NA | TRBJ1-5 | TRBV7-8 | NA
CASSPQTNYGYTF | TGTGCCAGCAGCCCCCAAACTAACTATGGCTACACCTTC | NA | TRBJ1-2 | TRBV7-8 | NA
CASGLGGNGYTF | TGTGCTAGTGGTTTGGGAGGTAACGGCTACACCTTC | NA | TRBJ1-2 | TRBV12-5 | NA